The 27 T cell receptor beta chains reported below all come from one sample, sequenced in a study of cytomegalovirus exposure and HLA in healthy donors. The PCR made use of 60 Vbeta and 13 Jbeta primers. Generated by immunoSEQ multiplex PCR, the TCRdb table keeps only in-frame clones and is missing some. The repertoire holds 150,000 or so clones, with around 78% as singletons. Specimen: PBMCs. These receptors were obtained from a female donor in good health and CMV-seronegative.

This chain links TRBV6-5 with TRBJ2-7, with D possibly being TRBD2 (5 bases). V lost 2 bases and J 4 bases, leaving 9 bases between the germline ends. There are 13 residues in the CDR3. Germline V gene data show CDR1 as MNHEY and CDR2 as SVGAGI. CDR3 protein: CASSYEPGYEQYF. The DNA of the CDR3 is TGTGCCAGCAGTTACGAGCCGGGGTACGAGCAGTACTTC.

The V and J genes are TRBV9 and TRBJ2-3, with D perhaps matching TRBD1 (6 bases). The CDR3 totals 12 residues. Germline assignment: CDR1 SGDLS and CDR2 YYNGEE. The V gene lost 6 bases and the J gene lost 4 bases, with 9 bases spanning the gap. The CDR3 region is CASKGGSDTQYF. The CDR3 DNA sequence: TGTGCCAGCAAAGGGGGTTCAGATACGCAGTATTTT. Variable domain in full (rest from reference TRBV9 and TRBJ2-3): DSGVTQTPKHLITATGQRVTLRCSPRSGDLSVYWYQQSLDQGLQFLIQYYNGEERAKGNILERFSAQQFPDLHSELNLSSLELGDSALYFCASKGGSDTQYFGPGTRLTVL.

The rearrangement joins TRBV18 to TRBJ1-4, with D possibly TRBD1 on 6 matching bases. Germline V gene data show CDR1 as KGHSH and CDR2 as LQKENI. CDR3 length: 15 amino acids. The V gene lost 2 bases and the J gene lost 5 bases, with 12 bases spanning the gap. The CDR3 sequence: CASSPDRSRNEKLFF. CDR3 in DNA: TGTGCCAGCTCACCAGACAGGTCCAGAAATGAAAAACTGTTTTTT. The complete variable domain, with remaining parts taken from reference TRBV18 and TRBJ1-4, reads NAGVMQNPRHLVRRRGQEARLRCSPMKGHSHVYWYRQLPEEGLKFMVYLQKENIIDESGMPKERFSAEFPKEGPSILRIQQVVRGDSAAYFCASSPDRSRNEKLFFGSGTQLSVL.

The rearrangement uses TRBV30 and TRBJ1-6; 9 positions agree with TRBD1. Germline values: CDR1 GTSNPN, CDR2 SVGIG (reference sequence). The CDR3 contains 14 residues. J was trimmed by 9 bases and V by 3 bases; bases with no gene match: 6. CDR3 loop: CAWSPGQGFSPLHF. The CDR3 bases are TGTGCCTGGAGCCCGGGACAGGGATTTTCACCCCTCCACTTT.

The chain carries TRBV7-8 and TRBJ1-2; D is perhaps TRBD1 (6 bases). The CDR3 sequence is 14 residues long. CDR1 and CDR2 from the germline V gene are SGHVS and FQNEAQ. V was pared by 8 bases and J by 1 base, with 14 bases between. CDR3 residues: CASGVGGRNYGYTF. CDR3 coding DNA: TGTGCCAGCGGGGTCGGGGGGCGTAACTATGGCTACACCTTC.

This clone appeared a few times. V and J are TRBV12-2 and TRBJ2-7; whether TRBD2, the table's D call, matches the DNA was not checked. TRBV12-2 is flagged as a pseudogene. The CDR3 has 21 amino acids. The CDR3 DNA reads as TGTGCAAGTCGCTTAAAGGTGACTATTGGGGCCCGGAGGGAGTTTTACTACGAGCAGTACTTC. Translating it yields CASRLKVTIGARREFYYEQYF.

The chain has TRBV18 and TRBJ2-3; TRBD2 might be the D (6 bases). V lost 2 bases and J 4 bases, leaving 16 bases between the germline ends. Germline CDR1 and CDR2: KGHSH and LQKENI. This CDR3 comprises 16 residues. The CDR3, as DNA: TGTGCCAGCTCACCATTGGAGGGTAGGGGCCCAGATACGCAGTATTTT. Encoded protein: CASSPLEGRGPDTQYF.

This chain joins TRBV4-3 and TRBJ2-2, with D possibly TRBD2 on 7 matching bases. V was shortened by 7 bases and J by 0 bases, with 9 bases between the two germline ends. The CDR3 totals 14 residues. Germline V gene sequence: CDR1 LGHNA, CDR2 YSLEER. The CDR3 spells CASMRGPNTGELFF. CDR3 DNA: TGCGCCAGCATGCGGGGGCCGAACACCGGGGAGCTGTTTTTT.

CDR3 protein: CASSIDREGLGYTF. In DNA form, the CDR3 reads TGTGCCAGTAGTATAGATAGGGAGGGCTTGGGCTACACCTTC. This chain joins TRBV19 and TRBJ1-2; D unresolved. The CDR3 covers 14 residues. Germline CDR1 LNHDA, CDR2 SQIVND (reference sequence). V lost 0 bases to trimming and J lost 8 bases, with 13 bases between them.

The chain combines TRBV4-1 with TRBJ2-6; unclear D gene. CDR1 and CDR2 (germline): MGHRA, YSYEKL. V lost 1 base and J lost 0, with 10 bases in between. The CDR3 extends over 17 amino acids. The CDR3 loop is CASSQGAGSSGANVLTF. CDR3 sequence (DNA): TGCGCCAGCAGCCAAGGGGCCGGTAGCTCTGGGGCCAACGTCCTGACTTTC.

The chain uses TRBV4-2 and TRBJ2-1; TRBD2 matches at 15 bases. Germline CDR1 is LGHNA and CDR2 is YNFKEQ. The CDR3 is made up of 19 amino acids. V shed 4 bases and J 0 bases; nucleotides not matched to a gene: 7. CDR3 DNA: TGTGCCAGCAGCCGCGGACTAGCGGGAGGGCCGAGCTCCTACAATGAGCAGTTCTTC. Translation gives CASSRGLAGGPSSYNEQFF.

V is TRBV30 and J is TRBJ2-7, with TRBD2 identical over 7 bases. The trim removed 2 bases at V and 5 bases at J, leaving 15 bases unmatched. CDR1 and CDR2 (germline): GTSNPN, SVGIG (reference sequence). The CDR3 totals 16 residues. The CDR3 spells CAWSTWRTSLSHEQYF. CDR3 sequence (DNA): TGTGCCTGGAGTACCTGGAGGACTAGTTTATCTCACGAGCAGTACTTC.

The J gene is TRBJ2-7, the V gene TRBV30; D is perhaps TRBD1 (7 bases). Germline CDR1 and CDR2: GTSNPN and SVGIG (reference sequence). V dropped 5 bases and J dropped 4 bases, with 9 bases sitting between them. The CDR3 runs to 11 residues. The CDR3 loop is CAWAGQYEQYF. The CDR3 DNA sequence: TGTGCCTGGGCGGGACAGTACGAGCAGTACTTC.

This clone was observed a handful of times. This chain connects TRBV2 to TRBJ2-5; unclear D gene. Trimming shortened V by 5 bases and J by 2 bases, and 15 bases separated the two germline ends. This CDR3 has 15 amino acids. In germline, CDR1 is SNHLY, CDR2 FYNNEI. CDR3 protein: CASSQDGRWQETQYF. CDR3 nucleotides: TGTGCCAGCAGTCAGGATGGAAGATGGCAAGAGACCCAGTACTTC.

The chain couples TRBV5-1 to TRBJ2-3, with D unresolved. Looked up from germline, CDR1 is SGHRS and CDR2 is YFSETQ. This CDR3 comprises 14 residues. The V and J ends lost 4 bases and 2 bases respectively, with 11 bases between them. CDR3 DNA sequence: TGCGCCAGCAGCCCCCTTGGCCCCACAGATACGCAGTATTTT. This codes for CASSPLGPTDTQYF.

The rearrangement links TRBV5-5 to TRBJ2-7, with D unresolved. The CDR3 extends over 16 amino acids. V lost 2 bases to trimming and J lost 4 bases, with 19 bases between them. Germline-derived CDR1 and CDR2 are SGHKS and YYEKEE (reference sequence). CDR3 sequence reads: CASSFGNPGNLYEQYF. CDR3 in DNA: TGTGCCAGCAGCTTCGGAAATCCAGGCAACCTATACGAGCAGTACTTC.

The J gene is TRBJ2-1, the V gene TRBV6-1; TRBD1 is a possible D gene (5 bases). The germline V and J ends were trimmed by 2 bases and 0 bases, with 8 bases remaining between them. In germline, CDR1 is MNHNS, CDR2 SASEGT. The CDR3 spans 15 residues. The CDR3 region is CASSEIQASYNEQFF. The CDR3 bases are TGTGCCAGCAGTGAAATACAGGCCTCCTACAATGAGCAGTTCTTC.

This clone was picked up a small number of times. The chain carries TRBV7-6 and TRBJ2-3, with D possibly TRBD1 on 5 matching bases. Germline loops: CDR1 SGHVS, CDR2 FNYEAQ. The CDR3 loop spans 17 amino acids. V dropped 0 bases and J dropped 0 bases, with 13 bases sitting between them. The CDR3 sequence: CASSLAAQGLSTDTQYF. CDR3 in DNA: TGTGCCAGCAGCTTAGCGGCGCAGGGTCTTAGCACAGATACGCAGTATTTT.

This chain joins TRBV29-1 and TRBJ2-7; 11 bases map to TRBD1. The germline V gene encodes CDR1 SQVTM and CDR2 ANQGSEA. With 4 bases clipped from V and 6 bases from J, the junction kept 5 bases outside the gene matches. This CDR3 comprises 13 residues. CDR3 sequence: CSVGRTGGGEQYF. Here the CDR3 DNA reads TGCAGCGTTGGCAGGACAGGGGGCGGCGAGCAGTACTTC.

This rearrangement joins TRBV18 to TRBJ2-7; no clear D. The germline V gene encodes CDR1 KGHSH and CDR2 LQKENI. The CDR3 runs to 12 residues. V was pared by 2 bases and J by 4 bases, with 6 bases between. CDR3 coding DNA: TGTGCCAGCTCACCAAATCAGTACGAGCAGTACTTC. Translated, it gives CASSPNQYEQYF.

The chain uses TRBV7-8 and TRBJ2-5; the match to TRBD1 covers 10 bases. V trimming: 5 bases; J trimming: 5 bases; junction bases outside the gene matches: 11. Germline V gives CDR1 SGHVS, CDR2 FQNEAQ. This CDR3 contains 16 residues. CDR3 DNA sequence: TGTGCCAGCAGCCTTCCCGGGACAGGGGTTAGGGAGACCCAGTACTTC. Translation: CASSLPGTGVRETQYF.

The CDR3 spells CASSFGGGAGYEQYF. CDR3 in DNA: TGTGCCAGCAGTTTCGGCGGGGGTGCGGGCTACGAGCAGTACTTC. The genes are TRBV28 and TRBJ2-7; 7 bases align to TRBD2. V trimming: 3 bases; J trimming: 3 bases; junction bases outside the gene matches: 8. The germline CDR1 and CDR2 sequences are MDHEN and SYDVKM. The CDR3 spans 15 residues.

The chain joins TRBV19 to TRBJ1-1, with 9 bases fitting TRBD1. The germline V gene encodes CDR1 LNHDA and CDR2 SQIVND (reference sequence). V trimming: 5 bases; J trimming: 6 bases; junction bases outside the gene matches: 7. The CDR3 spans 14 residues. CDR3 sequence (DNA): TGTGCCAGTAGTCTCCAGGACAGGGGCGCTGAAGCTTTCTTT. It translates to CASSLQDRGAEAFF.

The chain links TRBV2 to TRBJ2-3, with 10 bases matching TRBD2. The length of the CDR3 is 16 residues. Trimming cost V 2 bases and J 5 bases; bases outside gene matches: 7. Germline CDR1 reads SNHLY; CDR2 reads FYNNEI. CDR3 amino acids: CASSERSGGAGDTQYF. Here the CDR3 DNA reads TGTGCCAGCAGTGAAAGGAGCGGGGGGGCCGGAGATACGCAGTATTTT.

The chain is built from TRBV7-2 and TRBJ1-1; 7 nucleotides agree with TRBD1. Trimming took 6 bases from V and 11 from J; bases not matched to a gene: 21. Germline V gene lookup returns CDR1 SGHTA and CDR2 FQGNSA. The CDR3 spans 16 residues. CDR3 sequence: CASSRAFQGQSVWAFF. The CDR3 region has the DNA TGTGCCAGCAGTCGAGCCTTCCAGGGACAGTCGGTGTGGGCTTTCTTT.

The chain combines TRBV18 with TRBJ2-5; D might be TRBD1 (6 bases). Germline V gene data show CDR1 as KGHSH and CDR2 as LQKENI. Trimming removed 6 bases from V and 4 bases from J, with 6 bases in between. CDR3 length: 11 amino acids. The CDR3 nucleotides are TGTGCCAGCTCCAGGGGAGAGACCCAGTACTTC. Protein product: CASSRGETQYF.

This clone was detected once. This chain uses TRBV5-1 with TRBJ1-1; 9 nucleotides match TRBD1. The germline V gene has CDR1 SGHRS and CDR2 YFSETQ. The CDR3 runs to 14 residues. V dropped 3 bases and J dropped 5; count of bases not matched to a gene: 5. The chain's CDR3 is CASSWGQGVTEAFF. The DNA of the CDR3 is TGCGCCAGCAGCTGGGGACAGGGAGTAACTGAAGCTTTCTTT.